The 16 T cell receptor beta chains in this list originate from one sample, sequenced in a study of PD-L1 blockade in urothelial cancer. This table comes from immunoSEQ multiplex PCR, and its TCRdb copy is limited to in-frame clones, with some not included. The sample lists 45,000 or so clones, almost 85% occurring once. Source: PBMCs, taken around atezolizumab (anti-PD-L1) treatment. The origin of the receptors is a man aged 65 to 79 with urothelial cancer.

The count of this clone is one. The rearrangement uses TRBV5-4 and TRBJ2-7; the D gene is possibly TRBD1 (6 bases). The ends were cut back, 4 bases at V and 5 bases at J, with 16 bases in the middle. Germline V gene sequence: CDR1 SGHNT, CDR2 YYREEE (reference sequence). This CDR3 comprises 14 residues. The CDR3 DNA follows: TGTGCCAGCAGCGGTAATGGGGGCTTGGACGAGCAGTACTTC. The encoded protein is CASSGNGGLDEQYF. Drawing the rest from reference TRBV5-4 and TRBJ2-7, the complete variable domain is ETGVTQSPTHLIKTRGQQVTLRCSSQSGHNTVSWYQQALGQGPQFIFQYYREEENGRGNFPPRFSGLQFPNYSSELNVNALELDDSALYLCASSGNGGLDEQYFGPGTRLTVT.

V gene TRBV7-7 combines with J gene TRBJ2-1, with 8 bases that match TRBD2. The CDR3 spans 13 residues. Germline loops: CDR1 SSHAT, CDR2 FNYEAQ (reference sequence). Trimming removed 6 bases from V and 8 bases from J; junction bases left unmatched: 6. CDR3 amino acids: CASRIAGSDEQFF. In nucleotides, the CDR3 is TGTGCCAGCAGAATAGCGGGAAGCGATGAGCAGTTCTTC.

This chain connects TRBV27 to TRBJ2-1; 11 bases are shared with TRBD2. The CDR3 runs to 16 residues. V lost 5 bases to trimming and J lost 6 bases; unmatched junction nucleotides: 9. The germline gives CDR1 MNHEY, CDR2 SMNVEV (reference sequence). The CDR3 DNA sequence: TGTGCCAGCAGTCTCTTTAGCGGGAGGGCGGGCAATGAGCAGTTCTTC. It encodes CASSLFSGRAGNEQFF.

V usage is TRBV27 and J usage is TRBJ2-7; TRBD2 is a possible D gene (7 bases). Germline V gene sequence: CDR1 MNHEY, CDR2 SMNVEV (reference sequence). V lost 6 bases, J lost 5 bases, and 20 bases lay in between. The CDR3 has 15 residues. In DNA, the CDR3 is TGTGCCAGCAGCCACCCGGGGGGCGCGTATAACGAGCAGTACTTC. This codes for CASSHPGGAYNEQYF.

The rearrangement uses TRBV18 and TRBJ2-7; 10 positions match TRBD2. The length of the CDR3 is 16 residues. Trimming removed 3 bases from V and 1 base from J; junction bases left unmatched: 6. CDR1 is KGHSH, CDR2 LQKENI, per germline. CDR3 in amino acids: CASSPFTSGASYEQYF. The CDR3 region has the DNA TGTGCCAGCTCACCCTTCACTAGCGGGGCTTCCTACGAGCAGTACTTC.

In its sample, this clone was seen a few times. The V and J genes are TRBV28 and TRBJ2-2; the match to TRBD1 covers 7 bases. Per the germline V gene, CDR1 is MDHEN and CDR2 is SYDVKM. The CDR3 consists of 13 residues. J was trimmed by 4 bases and V by 6 bases; bases with no gene match: 2. The CDR3 DNA reads TGTGCCAGCAGGCGACAGGGCACCGGGGAGCTGTTTTTT. Amino acids: CASRRQGTGELFF.

This chain joins TRBV7-2 and TRBJ2-2, with 10 bases lining up with TRBD2. Germline CDR1 reads SGHTA; CDR2 reads FQGNSA. This CDR3 has 16 amino acids. The V gene end was trimmed by 6 bases and the J gene end by 4 bases; junction bases not matched to a gene: 8. The CDR3: CASSGAGGISTGELFF. The CDR3 bases are TGTGCCAGCAGTGGAGCGGGGGGGATTAGCACCGGGGAGCTGTTTTTT.

V gene TRBV5-5 combines with J gene TRBJ2-5; 8 positions match TRBD1. V gave up 0 bases and J gave up 3 bases; unmatched junction bases: 1. Germline loops: CDR1 SGHKS, CDR2 YYEKEE (reference sequence). The CDR3 consists of 14 residues. CDR3 sequence: CASSLAGQEETQYF. The CDR3, as DNA: TGTGCCAGCAGCTTGGCGGGACAGGAAGAGACCCAGTACTTC.

The chain carries TRBV12-5 and TRBJ2-1; D remains unclear. The CDR3 is 11 amino acids. Germline-derived CDR1 and CDR2 are LGHNT and FRNRAP. V gave up 1 base and J gave up 9 bases, with 4 bases separating them. CDR3 in DNA: TGTGCTAGTGGTTTGGGAGGTGAGCAGTTCTTC. This sequence encodes CASGLGGEQFF.

CDR3 coding DNA: TGTGCCAGCAGCCGCCAACGGGGGGCTAACACCGGGGAGCTGTTTTTT. Amino acids: CASSRQRGANTGELFF. The J gene is TRBJ2-2, the V gene TRBV5-4; D possibly corresponds to TRBD2 (7 bases). The CDR3 runs to 16 residues. Trimming pared 4 bases from V and 2 bases from J, leaving 15 bases between. Germline CDR1 is SGHNT and CDR2 is YYREEE (reference sequence). The variable domain in full, with the rest retrieved from reference TRBV5-4 and TRBJ2-2, is ETGVTQSPTHLIKTRGQQVTLRCSSQSGHNTVSWYQQALGQGPQFIFQYYREEENGRGNFPPRFSGLQFPNYSSELNVNALELDDSALYLCASSRQRGANTGELFFGEGSRLTVL.

This clone was recorded a few times. V and J are TRBV5-1 and TRBJ2-1; the match to TRBD2 covers 11 bases. V lost 0 bases to trimming and J lost 4 bases; unmatched junction nucleotides: 6. There are 17 residues in the CDR3. CDR1 is SGHRS, CDR2 YFSETQ, per germline. CDR3: CASSLGPSGRTYNEQFF. CDR3 DNA sequence: TGCGCCAGCAGCTTGGGCCCTAGCGGGAGGACGTACAATGAGCAGTTCTTC.

The chain is built from TRBV2 and TRBJ1-5, with 10 bases that match TRBD1. Germline CDR1 is SNHLY and CDR2 is FYNNEI. The CDR3 is 13 residues long. After removal of 8 bases from V and 10 bases from J, the junction contained 8 bases not matched to a gene. This CDR3 is CASLGDRGGPQHF. CDR3 bases: TGTGCCAGCCTCGGGGACAGGGGCGGTCCCCAGCATTTT.

The J gene is TRBJ2-2, the V gene TRBV5-5; D remains unclear. Looked up from germline, CDR1 is SGHKS and CDR2 is YYEKEE (reference sequence). This CDR3 is built from 16 residues. V lost 4 bases and J 1 base, leaving 14 bases between the germline ends. CDR3: CASSRIVAGNTGELFF. The CDR3 DNA is TGTGCCAGCAGCCGTATCGTGGCAGGGAACACCGGGGAGCTGTTTTTT.

This chain uses TRBV7-9 with TRBJ2-2, with D tentatively TRBD1 (5 bases). The CDR3 length is 15 residues. The germline V gene encodes CDR1 SEHNR and CDR2 FQNEAQ (reference sequence). Trimming left V 0 bases short and J 0 bases short, with 5 bases between. DNA for the CDR3: TGTGCCAGCAGCTTAGCGGGGCCGAACACCGGGGAGCTGTTTTTT. Residues: CASSLAGPNTGELFF. The variable domain in full, completed from reference TRBV7-9 and TRBJ2-2, reads DTGVSQNPRHKITKRGQNVTFRCDPISEHNRLYWYRQTLGQGPEFLTYFQNEAQLEKSRLLSDRFSAERPKGSFSTLEIQRTEQGDSAMYLCASSLAGPNTGELFFGEGSRLTVL.

The chain uses TRBV6-6 and TRBJ2-5, with a tentative D call TRBD1 (6 bases). Germline CDR1 reads MNHNY; CDR2 reads SVGAGI (reference sequence). The V end lost 4 bases, the J end lost 9 bases, and 15 bases lay between the germline ends. The CDR3 is 13 residues long. The CDR3 coding sequence is TGTGCCAGCAGTTTCGCAGGGGCGATGCCCCAGTACTTC. Residues: CASSFAGAMPQYF.

The chain combines TRBV11-2 with TRBJ2-1; TRBD2 aligns across 12 bases. V shed 0 bases, J shed 6 bases, and the junction held 3 bases outside the gene matches. The CDR3 has 16 residues. Germline CDR1 reads SGHAT; CDR2 reads FQNNGV. Here the CDR3 DNA reads TGTGCCAGCAGCTTAGAAGCTAGCGGGGGGGTCAATGAGCAGTTCTTC. Its translation is CASSLEASGGVNEQFF. Supplemented by reference TRBV11-2 and TRBJ2-1, the full variable domain reads EAGVAQSPRYKIIEKRQSVAFWCNPISGHATLYWYQQILGQGPKLLIQFQNNGVVDDSQLPKDRFSAERLKGVDSTLKIQPAKLEDSAVYLCASSLEASGGVNEQFFGPGTRLTVL.